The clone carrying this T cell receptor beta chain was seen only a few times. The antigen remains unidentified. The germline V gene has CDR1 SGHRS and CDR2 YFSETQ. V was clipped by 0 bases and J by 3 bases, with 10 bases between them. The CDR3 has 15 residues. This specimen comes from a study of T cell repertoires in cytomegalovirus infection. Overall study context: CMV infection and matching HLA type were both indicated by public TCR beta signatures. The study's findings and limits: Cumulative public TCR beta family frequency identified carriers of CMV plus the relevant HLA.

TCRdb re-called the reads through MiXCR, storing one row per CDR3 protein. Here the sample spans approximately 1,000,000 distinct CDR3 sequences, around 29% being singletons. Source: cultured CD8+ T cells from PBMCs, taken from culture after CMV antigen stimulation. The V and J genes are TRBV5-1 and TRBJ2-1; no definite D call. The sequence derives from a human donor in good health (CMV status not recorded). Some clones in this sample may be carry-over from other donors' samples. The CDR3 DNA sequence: TGCGCCAGCAGCTTGGACAGTTTCAGCTACAATGAGCAGTTCTTC. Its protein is CASSLDSFSYNEQFF.